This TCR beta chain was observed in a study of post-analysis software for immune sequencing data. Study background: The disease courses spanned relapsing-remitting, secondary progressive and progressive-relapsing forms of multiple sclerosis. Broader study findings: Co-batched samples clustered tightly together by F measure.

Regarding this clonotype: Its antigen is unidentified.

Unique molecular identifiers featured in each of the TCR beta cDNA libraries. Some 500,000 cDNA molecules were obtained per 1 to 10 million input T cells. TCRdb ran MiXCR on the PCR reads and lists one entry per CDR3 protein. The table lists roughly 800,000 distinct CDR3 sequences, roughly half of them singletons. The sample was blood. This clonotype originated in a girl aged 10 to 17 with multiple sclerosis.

The CDR3 nucleotides read TGCGCCAGCAACCAAGGCAATGAGCAGTTCTTC. It specifies CASNQGNEQFF. The V and J genes are TRBV5-1 and TRBJ2-1; D call uncertain. CDR1 is SGHRS, CDR2 YFSETQ, per germline. With 6 bases removed from V and 6 bases from J, the gap between germline ends came to 7 bases. The CDR3 covers 11 residues.